This is a list of T cell receptor beta chains from one sample in a study of blood T cell repertoires in COVID-19. The protocol was immunoSEQ multiplex PCR, while the TCRdb copy is restricted to in-frame clones and leaves out a portion. The top ten clones hold under 8.5% of a sample with about 400,000 clones, 80% to 90% of them seen once. The sample taken for sequencing was peripheral blood. The source of these receptors is a woman in her fifties or sixties with COVID-19, enrolled during active disease. Each CDR3 is given with its conserved first and last residue. A D gene is named only where the DNA matches it firmly. Clone size is not always given. Where it is, it says once, few, many or a class for expanded clones.

v_call	clone_size	j_call	d_call	cdr3_nt	cdr3_aa
TRBV2	-	TRBJ1-2	TRBD1	TGTGCCAGCAGTGACAAAAGCGTAACGCAGGGGGTTCTTGGCTACACCTTC	CASSDKSVTQGVLGYTF
TRBV2	-	TRBJ1-3	-	TGTGCCAGCAGTGAAGCAGCCACCTTAAACACCATATATTTT	CASSEAATLNTIYF
TRBV6-5	-	TRBJ1-4	-	TGTGCCAGCAAGCAGACCAGGTCCGAACTTGAAAAACTGTTTTTT	CASKQTRSELEKLFF
TRBV25-1	-	TRBJ1-1	-	TGTGCCAGCAGTGGGCCGGGTATGAACACTGAAGCTTTCTTT	CASSGPGMNTEAFF
TRBV7-3	few	TRBJ2-3	TRBD2	TGTGCCAGCAGCAGCGGGGGGCATGCGGATACGCAGTATTTT	CASSSGGHADTQYF
TRBV5-6	-	TRBJ1-2	TRBD1	TGTGCCAGCAGACCAGCGACAGGGTTCGGCTACACCTTC	CASRPATGFGYTF
TRBV11-2	-	TRBJ1-4	-	TGTGCCAGCAGCTTAGATTCACGCACAGCAACTAATGAAAAACTGTTTTTT	CASSLDSRTATNEKLFF
TRBV7-3	-	TRBJ2-2	TRBD1	TGTGCCAGCAGCCCTGGGGGACAGGGAGAAACCGGGGAGCTGTTTTTT	CASSPGGQGETGELFF
TRBV19	-	TRBJ2-4	-	TGTGCCCCACGACGAGACAGACAAAACATTCAGTACTTC	CAPRRDRQNIQYF
TRBV2	once	TRBJ2-1	TRBD2	TGTGCCAGCAGTGTGGGACTAGCGGTGGACGAGCAGTTCTTC	CASSVGLAVDEQFF
TRBV4-2	-	TRBJ1-6	TRBD1	TGTGCCAGCAGCCAAGGGGACAGTAATTCACCCCTCCACTTT	CASSQGDSNSPLHF
TRBV27	-	TRBJ1-1	-	TGTGCCAGCAGTTTAGGAATGGGTTTCGCTAGGGGGGAAGCTTTCTTT	CASSLGMGFARGEAFF
TRBV3-1/TRBV3-2	once	TRBJ1-3	-	TGTGCCAGCAGCGATCGACATCGCGGGGAGGGCCTGTATTTT	CASSDRHRGEGLYF
TRBV29-1	-	TRBJ2-1	TRBD2	TGCAGCGTTGCGCGGGGGGCCATTAACAATGAGCAGTTCTTC	CSVARGAINNEQFF
TRBV3-1/TRBV3-2	-	TRBJ2-7	-	TGTGCCAGCAGCCGGGCGAGCTCCTACGAGCAGTACTTC	CASSRASSYEQYF
TRBV7-9	-	TRBJ1-2	TRBD1	TGTGCCAGCAGCCCAGGGACAGGGGGAGTAAATGGCTACACCTTC	CASSPGTGGVNGYTF
TRBV18	few	TRBJ2-3	-	TGTGCCAGCTCACCAGGGGGGGGCGCAGATACGCAGTATTTT	CASSPGGGADTQYF
TRBV5-4	-	TRBJ1-4	-	TGTGCCAGCAGCTTCCTAGATGAAAAACTGTTTTTT	CASSFLDEKLFF
TRBV19	-	TRBJ1-5	-	TGTGCCAGTAGTATATTTGGCAGGGGAGGCAATCAGCCCCAGCATTTT	CASSIFGRGGNQPQHF
TRBV5-1	-	TRBJ2-1	TRBD2	TGCGCCAGCAGCTTAGGAGCGGGGGGTTACAATGAGCAGTTCTTC	CASSLGAGGYNEQFF
TRBV14	-	TRBJ1-2	TRBD1	TGTGCCAGCAGTCCCCGGACAGGGGATGGCTACACCTTC	CASSPRTGDGYTF
TRBV21-1	-	TRBJ2-7	-	TGTGCCAGCAGCAAATGGGAACCGGGACAGGGGGACAACGAGCAGTACTTC	CASSKWEPGQGDNEQYF
TRBV7-9	-	TRBJ2-7	-	TGTGCCAGCAGCCTCCTCGAAGACACCCACTACGAGCAGTACTTC	CASSLLEDTHYEQYF
TRBV6-2/TRBV6-3	-	TRBJ1-3	-	TGTGCCAGCAGTTACGTGGCGGGGACTGGAAACACCATATATTTT	CASSYVAGTGNTIYF
TRBV19	-	TRBJ2-7	TRBD1	TGTGCCAGTAGTATAGTGCAGGGGGCCTTACCCTACGAGCAGTACTTC	CASSIVQGALPYEQYF
TRBV9	-	TRBJ2-1	TRBD2	TGTGCCAGCAGCGTAGTAGGGACTAGCGGGGGGTCCCCCTACAATGAGCAGTTCTTC	CASSVVGTSGGSPYNEQFF
TRBV5-6	-	TRBJ2-3	TRBD2	TGTGCCAGCAGCGGACCGGGACGTGGGACTAATACGCAGTATTTT	CASSGPGRGTNTQYF
TRBV4-1	-	TRBJ1-1	TRBD1	TGCGCCAGCAGCCCCCGACAGGGGCGAACTGAAGCTTTCTTT	CASSPRQGRTEAFF
TRBV27	-	TRBJ1-2	-	TGTGCCAGCAGTTTGGGGAGGGACTATGGCTACACCTTC	CASSLGRDYGYTF
TRBV7-9	few	TRBJ1-2	-	TGTGCCAGCAGCTTAGAATCACAGGGAGAACATGGCTACACCTTC	CASSLESQGEHGYTF
TRBV4-2	-	TRBJ2-7	-	TGTGCCAGCAGCCAAGGCGTCAAGAACAGGGTCTTATACGAGCAGTACTTC	CASSQGVKNRVLYEQYF
TRBV6-2/TRBV6-3	-	TRBJ2-3	-	TGTGCCAGCAGTTACTCCCCTGATACGCAGTATTTT	CASSYSPDTQYF